This entry lists 5 T cell receptor beta chains sequenced from one sample in a study of control samples from healthy donors and cancer patients. The assay was immunoSEQ multiplex PCR, and TCRdb's table has in-frame clones only and misses some. This repertoire shows over 150,000 clones, 90% found once; its top ten account for approximately 1.5%. Sequencing was carried out using blood. These receptors originate from a woman in her forties or fifties in good health.

The count of this clone is one. This rearrangement joins TRBV25-1 to TRBJ2-3; 7 bases align to TRBD2. J was trimmed by 2 bases and V by 6 bases; bases with no gene match: 17. Germline V gene sequence: CDR1 MGHDK, CDR2 SYGVNS. The CDR3 covers 18 residues. Written as DNA, the CDR3 is TGTGCCAGCAGATCCCAAACCCCCCTAGCGGAACTCACAGATACGCAGTATTTT. Amino acids: CASRSQTPLAELTDTQYF.

V gene TRBV7-6 combines with J gene TRBJ2-1; perhaps D is TRBD1 or TRBD2 (6 bases each). Trimming left V 7 bases short and J 2 bases short, with 18 bases between. The germline V gene encodes CDR1 SGHVS and CDR2 FNYEAQ. The CDR3 totals 16 residues. The CDR3: CASTQSGGPTYNEQFF. CDR3 DNA: TGTGCCAGCACCCAGAGTGGGGGGCCGACCTACAATGAGCAGTTCTTC.

Worth noting for this clone: At one of its ends the junction is not consistent with the germline gene, which may arise from a read error. V and J are TRBV24-1 and TRBJ2-3; TRBD1 matches at 8 bases. The CDR3 sequence is 13 residues long. Germline V gene data show CDR1 as KGHDR and CDR2 as SFDVKD. DNA of the CDR3: TGTGCCCCCAGGGGGCTTGGCACAGATACGCAGTATTTT. It specifies CAPRGLGTDTQYF.

The J gene is TRBJ2-7, the V gene TRBV27; 7 positions match TRBD2. The CDR3 loop spans 18 amino acids. CDR1 MNHEY and CDR2 SMNVEV come from the germline V gene (reference sequence). Losses at the gene ends were 2 bases for V and 3 bases for J; bases not matched to a gene: 16. CDR3 sequence reads: CASSLIIGAGGGFYEQYF. The CDR3 bases are TGTGCCAGCAGTTTAATCATCGGGGCTGGCGGGGGATTCTACGAGCAGTACTTC.

The rearrangement joins TRBV7-2 to TRBJ1-2, with D unclear. V was clipped by 1 base and J by 4 bases, with 16 bases between them. Germline V gives CDR1 SGHTA, CDR2 FQGNSA. This CDR3 comprises 16 residues. CDR3 loop: CASSLGSADFTYGYTF. The CDR3 DNA is TGTGCCAGCAGCTTAGGGAGCGCGGATTTTACCTATGGCTACACCTTC.